This T cell receptor (beta chain) was recovered during a study of blood T cell repertoires in COVID-19. Looking at the study overall: Acute and convalescent COVID-19 samples came from the United States, Italy and Spain.

Authors' processing steps: How many nucleated cells were present was estimated from reference gene primer amplification. TCRdb's table, derived via immunoSEQ multiplex PCR, lists solely in-frame clones and lacks some. For V, J and clone size, that table is used; D and trimming come from the DNA. Found here are a few hundred thousand clones, around 84% of them singletons; the top ten hold about 1%. In its sample, this clone was seen once. The germline V gene encodes CDR1 SGHKS and CDR2 YYEKEE (reference sequence). V gave up 4 bases and J gave up 5 bases, with 13 bases separating them. This CDR3 has 14 residues.

This TCR derives from a human donor with acute or convalescent COVID-19. The donor label of this sample is uncertain. The chain combines TRBV5-5 with TRBJ1-5; tentative D call: TRBD1 (5 bases). Specimen: peripheral blood. The CDR3 loop is CASSRTGPDQPQHF. As DNA, the CDR3 is TGTGCCAGCAGCCGAACAGGTCCAGATCAGCCCCAGCATTTT.